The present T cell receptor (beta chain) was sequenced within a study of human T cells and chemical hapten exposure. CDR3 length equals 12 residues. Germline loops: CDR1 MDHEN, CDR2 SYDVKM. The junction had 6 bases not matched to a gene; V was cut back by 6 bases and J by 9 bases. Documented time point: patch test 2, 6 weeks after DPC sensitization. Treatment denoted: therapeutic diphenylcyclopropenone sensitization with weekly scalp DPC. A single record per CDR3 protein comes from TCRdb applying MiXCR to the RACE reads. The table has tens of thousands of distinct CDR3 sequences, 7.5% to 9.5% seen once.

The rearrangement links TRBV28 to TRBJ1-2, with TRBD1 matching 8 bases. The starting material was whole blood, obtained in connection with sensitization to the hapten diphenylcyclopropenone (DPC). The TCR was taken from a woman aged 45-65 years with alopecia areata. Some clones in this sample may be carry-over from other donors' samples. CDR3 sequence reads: CASSSGQGRYTF. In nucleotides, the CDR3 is TGTGCCAGCAGCTCCGGACAGGGACGCTACACCTTC.